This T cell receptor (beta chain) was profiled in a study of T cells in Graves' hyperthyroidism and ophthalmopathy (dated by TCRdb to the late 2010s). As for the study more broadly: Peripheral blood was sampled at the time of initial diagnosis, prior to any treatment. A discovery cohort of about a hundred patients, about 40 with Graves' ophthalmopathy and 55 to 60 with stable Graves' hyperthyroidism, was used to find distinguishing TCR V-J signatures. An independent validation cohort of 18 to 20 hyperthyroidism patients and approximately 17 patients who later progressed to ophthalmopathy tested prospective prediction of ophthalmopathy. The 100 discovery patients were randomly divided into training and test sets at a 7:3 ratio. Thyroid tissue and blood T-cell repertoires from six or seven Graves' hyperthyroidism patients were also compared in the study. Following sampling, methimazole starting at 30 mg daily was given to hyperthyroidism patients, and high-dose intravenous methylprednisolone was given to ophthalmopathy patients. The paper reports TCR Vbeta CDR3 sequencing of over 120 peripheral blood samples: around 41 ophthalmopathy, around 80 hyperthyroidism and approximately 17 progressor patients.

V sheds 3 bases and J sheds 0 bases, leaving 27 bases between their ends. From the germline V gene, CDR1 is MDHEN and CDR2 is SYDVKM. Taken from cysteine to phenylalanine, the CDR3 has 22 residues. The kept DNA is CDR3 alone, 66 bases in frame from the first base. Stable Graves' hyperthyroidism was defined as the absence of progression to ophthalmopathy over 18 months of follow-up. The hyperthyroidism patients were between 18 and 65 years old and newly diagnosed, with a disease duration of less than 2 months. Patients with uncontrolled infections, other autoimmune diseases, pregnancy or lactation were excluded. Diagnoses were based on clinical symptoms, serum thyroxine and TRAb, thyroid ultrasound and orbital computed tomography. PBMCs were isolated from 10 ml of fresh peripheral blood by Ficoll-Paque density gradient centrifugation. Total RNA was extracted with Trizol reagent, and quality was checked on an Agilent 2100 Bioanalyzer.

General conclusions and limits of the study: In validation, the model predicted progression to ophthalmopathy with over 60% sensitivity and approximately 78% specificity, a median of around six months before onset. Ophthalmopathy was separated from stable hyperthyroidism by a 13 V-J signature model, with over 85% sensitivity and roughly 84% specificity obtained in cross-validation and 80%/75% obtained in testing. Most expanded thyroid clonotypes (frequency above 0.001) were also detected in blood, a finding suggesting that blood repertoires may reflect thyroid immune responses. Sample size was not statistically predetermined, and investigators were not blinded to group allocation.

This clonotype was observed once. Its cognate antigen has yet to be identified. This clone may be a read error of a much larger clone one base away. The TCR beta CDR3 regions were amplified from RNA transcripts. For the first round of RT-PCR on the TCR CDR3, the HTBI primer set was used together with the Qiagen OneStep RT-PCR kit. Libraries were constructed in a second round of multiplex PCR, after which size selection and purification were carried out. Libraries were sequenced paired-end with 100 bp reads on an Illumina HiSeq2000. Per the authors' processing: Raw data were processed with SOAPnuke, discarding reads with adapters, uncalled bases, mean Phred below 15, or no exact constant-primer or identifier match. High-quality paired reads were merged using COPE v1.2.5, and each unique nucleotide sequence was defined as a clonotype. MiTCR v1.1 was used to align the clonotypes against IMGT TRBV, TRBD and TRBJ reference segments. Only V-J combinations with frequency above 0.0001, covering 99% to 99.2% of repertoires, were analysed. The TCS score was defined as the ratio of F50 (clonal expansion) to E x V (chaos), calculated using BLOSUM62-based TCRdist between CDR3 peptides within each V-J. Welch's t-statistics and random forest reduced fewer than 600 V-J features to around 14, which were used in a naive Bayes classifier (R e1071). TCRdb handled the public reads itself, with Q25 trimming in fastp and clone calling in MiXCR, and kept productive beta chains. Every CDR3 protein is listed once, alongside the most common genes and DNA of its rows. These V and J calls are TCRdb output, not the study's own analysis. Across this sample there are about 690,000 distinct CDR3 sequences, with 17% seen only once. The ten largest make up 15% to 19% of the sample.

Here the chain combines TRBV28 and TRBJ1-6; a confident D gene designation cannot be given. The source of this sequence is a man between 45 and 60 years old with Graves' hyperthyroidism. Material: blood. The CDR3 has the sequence CASSFGRWSHKGRNSYNSPLHF. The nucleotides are TGTGCCAGCAGTTTCGGTCGATGGTCGCACAAAGGACGTAACTCCTATAATTCACCCCTCCACTTT.